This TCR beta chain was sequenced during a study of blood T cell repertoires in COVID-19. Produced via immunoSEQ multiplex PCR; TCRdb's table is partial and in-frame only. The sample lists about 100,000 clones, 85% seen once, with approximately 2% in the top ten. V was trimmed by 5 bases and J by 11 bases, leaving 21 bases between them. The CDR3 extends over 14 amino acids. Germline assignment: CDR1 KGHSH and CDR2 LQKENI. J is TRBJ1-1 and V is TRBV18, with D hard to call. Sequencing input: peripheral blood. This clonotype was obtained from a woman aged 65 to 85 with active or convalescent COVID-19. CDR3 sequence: CASSASEGPVVAFF. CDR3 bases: TGTGCCAGCTCAGCCTCGGAGGGCCCCGTGGTGGCTTTCTTT.